One sample yielded the 22 T cell receptor beta chains listed below, sequenced in a study of blood T cell repertoires in COVID-19. Clones were read by immunoSEQ multiplex PCR, and TCRdb kept only the in-frame ones, dropping some. The repertoire holds under 200,000 clones, around nine tenths seen once, with around 0.5% in the top ten. Input material: peripheral blood. The receptors were sampled from a man aged 55 to 70 with COVID-19, enrolled during active disease.

The chain employs TRBV6-6 and TRBJ1-6; D remains unclear. This CDR3 contains 15 residues. CDR1 and CDR2 (germline): MNHNY, SVGAGI (reference sequence). V was clipped by 3 bases and J by 4 bases, with 10 bases between them. CDR3 protein: CASSYSSVYNSPLHF. The CDR3 DNA reads as TGTGCCAGCAGTTATTCGTCGGTTTATAATTCACCCCTCCACTTT.

The rearrangement joins TRBV7-9 to TRBJ2-2; TRBD1 agrees at 7 bases. The CDR3 is 15 amino acids. V trimming: 5 bases; J trimming: 4 bases; junction bases outside the gene matches: 7. Germline V CDR1 and CDR2: SEHNR, FQNEAQ (reference sequence). CDR3 bases: TGTGCCAGCAGCGCAGGGGGTGTAGGCACCGGGGAGCTGTTTTTT. Its translation is CASSAGGVGTGELFF.

This clone has just one count. V is TRBV6-5 and J is TRBJ1-2; 9 bases agree with TRBD1. The CDR3 runs 14 residues. J was trimmed by 6 bases and V by 4 bases; bases with no gene match: 6. Germline CDR1 and CDR2: MNHEY and SVGAGI. The chain's CDR3 is CASSFGDRVDGYTF. In nucleotides, the CDR3 is TGTGCCAGCAGTTTCGGGGACAGGGTAGATGGCTACACCTTC.

About this clone: The sample holds other DNA sequences that translate to the same CDR3. The genes are TRBV6-6 and TRBJ1-5; D uncertain. This CDR3 contains 14 residues. The germline V gene has CDR1 MNHNY and CDR2 SVGAGI (reference sequence). V lost 6 bases to trimming and J lost 3 bases, with 12 bases between them. This chain's CDR3 is CASSHGESNQPQHF. The CDR3 DNA reads as TGTGCCAGCAGCCACGGGGAGTCCAATCAGCCCCAGCATTTT.

This chain uses TRBV30 with TRBJ1-2; tentative D call: TRBD1 (5 bases). The CDR3 runs to 14 residues. Germline CDR1 and CDR2: GTSNPN and SVGIG (reference sequence). Trimming took 3 bases from V and 0 from J, leaving 11 bases between them. The CDR3 DNA reads as TGTGCCTGGAGCACAGGCGCAGCTAACTATGGCTACACCTTC. It specifies CAWSTGAANYGYTF.

This clone was detected a few times. J is TRBJ2-7 and V is TRBV7-9; 9 bases align to TRBD1. J was trimmed by 7 bases and V by 1 base; bases with no gene match: 11. The CDR3 runs 16 residues. Germline V gene sequence: CDR1 SEHNR, CDR2 FQNEAQ (reference sequence). The CDR3 DNA reads as TGTGCCAGCAGCTTAGGAACGGTACAGGGGGCGGATGAGCAGTACTTC. As protein: CASSLGTVQGADEQYF.

The J gene is TRBJ2-1, the V gene TRBV19; 8 bases are shared with TRBD2. The CDR3 has 14 residues. Unmatched junction bases numbered 4, after V lost 4 bases and J lost 5 bases. Germline V gives CDR1 LNHDA, CDR2 SQIVND (reference sequence). The CDR3 reads CASSKAGGHNEQFF. DNA for the CDR3: TGTGCCAGTAGTAAGGCGGGAGGACACAATGAGCAGTTCTTC.

The chain employs TRBV4-3 and TRBJ1-1; D gene uncertain. CDR3 length equals 17 residues. V was clipped by 1 base and J by 5 bases, with 20 bases between them. CDR1 is LGHNA, CDR2 YSLEER, per germline. The CDR3, as DNA: TGCGCCAGCAGCCAAGGTCCCGTAGGGAAGGGAGGGACTGAAGCTTTCTTT. It codes for CASSQGPVGKGGTEAFF.

This chain joins TRBV7-9 and TRBJ1-5; 7 bases map to TRBD1. The ends lost 6 bases at V and 0 bases at J; junction bases unmatched: 17. The CDR3 contains 19 residues. Per germline, CDR1 SEHNR and CDR2 FQNEAQ (reference sequence). CDR3 residues: CASRGAWSTGTYSNQPQHF. In DNA, the CDR3 is TGTGCCAGCAGAGGTGCGTGGTCGACAGGGACTTATAGCAATCAGCCCCAGCATTTT.

The chain uses TRBV4-3 and TRBJ2-1; 9 nucleotides match TRBD2. The CDR3 is 17 residues long. The V segment lost 0 bases and the J segment 5 bases; nucleotides outside the gene matches: 8. Germline CDR1 and CDR2: LGHNA and YSLEER. CDR3 in amino acids: CASSQDRAGGRNNEQFF. The CDR3 DNA reads as TGCGCCAGCAGCCAAGACAGAGCGGGGGGACGGAACAATGAGCAGTTCTTC.

The genes are TRBV20-1 and TRBJ1-1; TRBD1 is a possible D gene (5 bases). V was clipped by 7 bases and J by 10 bases, with 16 bases between them. In germline, CDR1 is DFQATT, CDR2 SNEGSKA (reference sequence). The CDR3 has 11 residues. Here the CDR3 reads CSVQGARGAFF. The CDR3 DNA reads TGCAGTGTTCAGGGTGCTAGGGGAGCTTTCTTT.

In its sample, this clone was seen once. The rearrangement joins TRBV7-8 to TRBJ2-7; TRBD2 is a possible D gene (6 bases). V was trimmed by 0 bases and J by 3 bases, leaving 12 bases between them. The germline V gene has CDR1 SGHVS and CDR2 FQNEAQ. This CDR3 is built from 15 residues. In DNA, the CDR3 is TGTGCCAGCAGCTTAGCGGCGGGAAGTGGCTACGAGCAGTACTTC. Translation: CASSLAAGSGYEQYF.

V gene TRBV19 combines with J gene TRBJ1-2, with D unresolved. V was cut by 7 bases and J by 8 bases, with 20 bases left in between. The CDR3 spans 14 residues. Looked up from germline, CDR1 is LNHDA and CDR2 is SQIVND (reference sequence). The DNA of the CDR3 is TGTGCCAGTACCGGTAACGGTGGACTCCAAGGCTACACCTTC. It translates to CASTGNGGLQGYTF. Full variable domain (outside the CDR3, taken from reference TRBV19 and TRBJ1-2): DGGITQSPKYLFRKEGQNVTLSCEQNLNHDAMYWYRQDPGQGLRLIYYSQIVNDFQKGDIAEGYSVSREKKESFPLTVTSAQKNPTAFYLCASTGNGGLQGYTFGSGTRLTVV.

CDR3 sequence: CAIFNLAGWNEQFF. CDR3 nucleotides: TGTGCCATCTTTAACCTAGCGGGATGGAATGAGCAGTTCTTC. The J gene is TRBJ2-1, the V gene TRBV10-3; 9 nucleotides match TRBD2. Germline-derived CDR1 and CDR2 are ENHRY and SYGVKD. The CDR3 runs 14 residues. V lost 8 bases and J lost 7; bases outside the gene matches: 9.

The chain is built from TRBV3-1 (or the pseudogene TRBV3-2) and TRBJ1-6, with 8 bases identical to TRBD1. The junction had 2 bases not matched to a gene; V was cut back by 6 bases and J by 7 bases. Per the germline V gene, CDR1 is LGHDT and CDR2 is YNNKEL (reference sequence). This CDR3 comprises 13 residues. Here the CDR3 DNA reads TGTGCCAGCAGAACAGGGGGAAATTCACCCCTCCACTTT. As protein: CASRTGGNSPLHF.

This sequence joins TRBV15 and TRBJ2-7; D gene ambiguous. The germline V gene encodes CDR1 LNHNV and CDR2 YYDKDF (reference sequence). The CDR3 consists of 14 residues. The V end was cut by 5 bases, the J end by 0 bases, with 11 bases between. DNA for the CDR3: TGTGCCACCAGCCCCTCCACAAGCTCCTACGAGCAGTACTTC. Its translation: CATSPSTSSYEQYF. Looking up the rest from reference TRBV15 and TRBJ2-7 gives the full variable domain: DAMVIQNPRYQVTQFGKPVTLSCSQTLNHNVMYWYQQKSSQAPKLLFHYYDKDFNNEADTPDNFQSRRPNTSFCFLDIRSPGLGDTAMYLCATSPSTSSYEQYFGPGTRLTVT.

The chain uses TRBV3-1 (or the pseudogene TRBV3-2) and TRBJ1-1, with D tentatively TRBD1 (6 bases). The length of the CDR3 is 13 residues. Trimming cost V 8 bases and J 6 bases, with 16 bases left between them. Germline V CDR1 and CDR2: LGHDT, YNNKEL (reference sequence). The CDR3 bases are TGTGCCAGCGAGGGGGTGTCGCGGGCTGAAGCTTTCTTT. Protein sequence: CASEGVSRAEAFF.

The chain couples TRBV11-3 to TRBJ2-7; TRBD2 matches at 7 bases. The length of the CDR3 is 13 residues. CDR1 and CDR2 (germline): SGHNT, YENEEA. V was pared by 5 bases and J by 6 bases, with 7 bases of the junction left unmatched. The CDR3 DNA reads as TGTGCCAGCAGCCGGACTAGTATGGGCGAGCAGTACTTC. It codes for CASSRTSMGEQYF.

This rearrangement joins TRBV28 to TRBJ2-7, with a possible D match to TRBD1 (6 bases). Per the germline V gene, CDR1 is MDHEN and CDR2 is SYDVKM. The CDR3 loop spans 12 amino acids. V was pared by 4 bases and J by 7 bases, with 11 bases between. The CDR3 reads CASSSIGQEQYF. DNA for the CDR3: TGTGCCAGCAGTTCGATTGGACAGGAGCAGTACTTC.

The J gene is TRBJ2-2, the V gene TRBV15; D is possibly TRBD1 or TRBD2 (6 bases each). CDR1 and CDR2 from the germline V gene are LNHNV and YYDKDF (reference sequence). V was shortened by 5 bases and J by 3 bases, with 16 bases between the two germline ends. The CDR3 spans 16 residues. For the CDR3, the DNA is TGTGCCACCAGCGGAGGGGGAACAGGGTACACCGGGGAGCTGTTTTTT. Its translation: CATSGGGTGYTGELFF.

The chain is built from TRBV19 and TRBJ2-2, with D possibly being TRBD1 (5 bases). In germline, CDR1 is LNHDA, CDR2 SQIVND (reference sequence). This CDR3 spans 15 amino acids. Trimming cost V 5 bases and J 4 bases, with 14 bases left between them. CDR3 region: CASSGQGGGTGELFF. The CDR3 DNA is TGTGCCAGTAGTGGGCAGGGTGGTGGCACCGGGGAGCTGTTTTTT.

The V call is TRBV18, the J call TRBJ1-4, with 7 bases matching TRBD1. This CDR3 contains 14 residues. Germline V gene lookup returns CDR1 KGHSH and CDR2 LQKENI. The junction had 7 bases not matched to a gene; V was cut back by 0 bases and J by 12 bases. The CDR3 spells CASSPPGQPQELFF. In DNA form, the CDR3 reads TGTGCCAGCTCACCACCGGGACAGCCGCAAGAACTGTTTTTT.